This T cell receptor beta chain was captured by sequencing in a study of blood T cell repertoires in COVID-19. Overall study: Acute and convalescent COVID-19 samples came from the United States, Italy and Spain. Sample material is recorded as cDNA or gDNA derived from T cells, B-cell-depleted T cells, or PBMCs.

Many counts were recorded for this clone. The CDR3 is 13 residues long. The V gene end was trimmed by 8 bases and the J gene end by 11 bases; junction bases not matched to a gene: 8. Everyone who took part was about 18 to 90 years old, and they came from fewer than 25 US areas. Participant reports of clinical history set cohort assignment. Generated by immunoSEQ multiplex PCR, the TCRdb table keeps only in-frame clones and is missing some. The sample records 180,000 or so clones, 87% being singletons. The receptor was isolated from a human donor with acute COVID-19. The donor label of this sample is uncertain. V is TRBV12-3 or TRBV12-4 and J is TRBJ1-6, with 8 bases lining up with TRBD1. Material for sequencing was PBMCs or T cells enriched from blood (not recorded which). The CDR3 nucleotides read TGTGCCAGCGGGGACAGGCTTGATCCACCCCTCCACTTT. It encodes CASGDRLDPPLHF.